This TCR beta chain was obtained from a study of identical twins' blood T cells. Whole-study findings and limits: Twins shared about as many clonotypes as their cloneset sizes predicted. Twins shared more top CDR3 clonotypes than unrelated donors did.

Three pairs of healthy female monozygous twins were the donors. About this clonotype itself: No antigen is known for it.

CDR3 length equals 11 residues. The V end lost 6 bases, the J end lost 7 bases, and 12 bases lay between the germline ends. Germline V gene sequence: CDR1 DFQATT, CDR2 SNEGSKA (reference sequence). Original methodology: Each donor had about 95,000 to nearly 550,000 clonotypes. TCRdb passed the 5' RACE reads through MiXCR, listing each CDR3 protein once. The V and J calls here are based on TCRdb, not the publication. The sample carries 350,000 to 400,000 distinct CDR3 sequences, around 30% recorded once. The chain recombines TRBV20-1 with TRBJ1-1, with D perhaps matching TRBD1 (6 bases). The specimen sequenced was PBMCs. The sequence came from a woman between 18 and 50 years old in good health. CDR3 in amino acids: CSAQMTGEAFF. DNA for the CDR3: TGCAGTGCCCAAATGACAGGTGAAGCTTTCTTT.